This paragraph reports one TCR beta chain. Its antigen is not identified. UMI-tagged TRB cDNA libraries were built via 5' RACE. TCRdb re-called the 5' RACE reads and gives one entry per CDR3 protein, without DNA. The sample table sets out 100,000 to 150,000 distinct CDR3 sequences. The CDR3 is made up of 15 amino acids. Germline CDR1 reads LGHNA; CDR2 reads YNFKEQ. The sample originates from a study of CXCR3-negative and CXCR3-positive naive CD8 T cells. General study points: Naive cells that were CXCR3-positive had more hydrophobic TRB CDR3s (compared with CXCR3-negative naive cells). Naive subsets displayed similar surface CD5, and TCR strength was inferred from TRB CDR3 properties.

The sample was naive CXCR3- CD8+ T cells from blood. Subset reported: CD45RO-CCR7+CD27+CD95- naive CD8+ T cells lacking CXCR3 (TNR3-). The rearrangement links TRBV4-2 to TRBJ2-7; TCRdb returns TRBD2, unconfirmable since there is no DNA. The receptor was derived from a human donor in good health. Some clones in this sample may be carry-over from other donors' samples. The CDR3 region is CASSQDQGRIYEQYF.